These 31 T cell receptor beta chains originate from one sample sequenced in a study of blood T cell repertoires in COVID-19. TCRdb's table, derived via immunoSEQ multiplex PCR, lists solely in-frame clones and lacks some. Among 200,000 to 300,000 clones, about 89% were seen once, and the ten largest hold about 2.7%. The source material was PBMCs or T cells enriched from blood (not recorded which). Source of these receptors: a woman under 30 who had recovered from COVID-19.

V and J are TRBV10-3 and TRBJ2-1; D not certain. Germline V gives CDR1 ENHRY, CDR2 SYGVKD. This CDR3 contains 11 residues. Trimming cost V 2 bases and J 7 bases, with 3 bases left between them. The CDR3 bases are TGTGCCATCAGTGAGACTAATGAGCAGTTCTTC. Protein product: CAISETNEQFF.

This clone showed up just once. The chain combines TRBV6-2 or TRBV6-3 with TRBJ2-5, with a tentative D call TRBD2 (6 bases). The CDR3 is 14 amino acids. The germline V gene has CDR1 MNHEY and CDR2 SVGEGT. With 5 bases removed from V and 4 bases from J, the gap between germline ends came to 14 bases. Written as DNA, the CDR3 is TGTGCCAGCAGTGGACTACTAAGACCAGAGACCCAGTACTTC. Translated, it gives CASSGLLRPETQYF.

The chain carries TRBV10-3 and TRBJ2-1, with 8 nucleotides matching TRBD2. This CDR3 has 15 residues. The J segment lost 7 bases and the V segment lost 0 bases, leaving 5 bases of the junction unmatched. The V gene's germline CDR1 is ENHRY and CDR2 SYGVKD. In nucleotides, the CDR3 is TGTGCCATCAGTGAGTCGGGCGGGGGGAGAAATGAGCAGTTCTTC. It encodes CAISESGGGRNEQFF.

The chain carries TRBV15 and TRBJ1-4; D is unresolved. V lost 0 bases and J lost 5, with 10 bases in between. The CDR3 totals 15 residues. Germline CDR1 is LNHNV and CDR2 is YYDKDF (reference sequence). The CDR3 DNA reads TGTGCCACCAGCAGAGATCTGCCAGGCAATGAAAAACTGTTTTTT. As protein: CATSRDLPGNEKLFF. Full variable domain (missing parts from reference TRBV15 and TRBJ1-4): DAMVIQNPRYQVTQFGKPVTLSCSQTLNHNVMYWYQQKSSQAPKLLFHYYDKDFNNEADTPDNFQSRRPNTSFCFLDIRSPGLGDTAMYLCATSRDLPGNEKLFFGSGTQLSVL.

This rearrangement joins TRBV7-3 to TRBJ2-1; D possibly corresponds to TRBD2 (6 bases). CDR1 SGHTA and CDR2 FQGTGA come from the germline V gene. V was clipped by 5 bases and J by 0 bases, with 17 bases between them. The CDR3 extends over 17 amino acids. The CDR3 is CASSEQGGTFSYNEQFF. The DNA for the CDR3 is TGTGCCAGCAGCGAACAAGGCGGGACCTTCTCCTACAATGAGCAGTTCTTC.

This sequence joins TRBV18 and TRBJ2-2; D is possibly TRBD1 (5 bases). The CDR3 length is 14 residues. Germline assignment: CDR1 KGHSH and CDR2 LQKENI. Trimming took off 2 bases at V and 5 bases at J, with 9 bases between the two ends. The CDR3 region is CASSPGAGTGELFF. CDR3 nucleotides: TGTGCCAGCTCACCAGGCGCAGGGACCGGGGAGCTGTTTTTT.

The table lists this clone with a few counts. The chain joins TRBV10-1 to TRBJ2-7, with TRBD1 matching over 9 bases. This CDR3 is 14 amino acids long. The V segment lost 5 bases and the J segment 6 bases; nucleotides outside the gene matches: 8. The germline CDR1 and CDR2 sequences are WNHNN and SYGVQD (reference sequence). The CDR3 here is CASSYQGQGAEQYF. Here the CDR3 DNA reads TGCGCCAGCAGTTACCAGGGACAGGGCGCCGAGCAGTACTTC.

The sample holds one count of this clone. The chain employs TRBV28 and TRBJ1-5, with D unresolved. The germline V and J ends were trimmed by 5 bases and 3 bases, with 14 bases remaining between them. Germline CDR1 and CDR2: MDHEN and SYDVKM. The CDR3 totals 15 residues. The DNA of the CDR3 is TGTGCCAGCAGTCTTGCTTCAGGCACCAATCAGCCCCAGCATTTT. Residues: CASSLASGTNQPQHF.

The chain carries TRBV14 and TRBJ2-3, with 9 bases identical to TRBD2. CDR1 and CDR2 (germline): SGHDN, FVKESK. The CDR3 contains 16 residues. The V segment lost 0 bases and the J segment 4 bases; nucleotides outside the gene matches: 5. The chain's CDR3 is CASSQDLAGTADTQYF. The CDR3 nucleotides are TGTGCCAGCAGCCAAGACCTAGCGGGGACGGCAGATACGCAGTATTTT.

The chain employs TRBV30 and TRBJ1-5; 7 nucleotides line up with TRBD1. J gave up 3 bases and V 2 bases, and 4 bases lay outside the gene matches. CDR1 and CDR2 from the germline V gene are GTSNPN and SVGIG (reference sequence). The CDR3 extends over 14 amino acids. The CDR3 protein is CAWSMTGFNQPQHF. The CDR3 DNA sequence: TGTGCCTGGAGTATGACAGGGTTCAATCAGCCCCAGCATTTT.

This chain uses TRBV18 with TRBJ1-1; TRBD1 aligns across 7 bases. From germline, CDR1 is KGHSH and CDR2 LQKENI. The CDR3 has 15 residues. V lost 5 bases to trimming and J lost 1 base; unmatched junction nucleotides: 7. The CDR3 region has the DNA TGTGCCAGCTCAGAACAGGGGTTGGCGAACACTGAAGCTTTCTTT. This sequence encodes CASSEQGLANTEAFF.

The genes are TRBV18 and TRBJ1-1; TRBD1 matches 9 bases. Trimming removed 3 bases from V and 2 bases from J; junction bases left unmatched: 7. This CDR3 contains 16 residues. Germline V CDR1 and CDR2: KGHSH, LQKENI. The CDR3 loop reads CASSPSTGGSNTEAFF. CDR3 nucleotide sequence: TGTGCCAGCTCACCCTCGACAGGGGGTTCCAACACTGAAGCTTTCTTT. The full variable domain, its missing parts supplied by reference TRBV18 and TRBJ1-1, is NAGVMQNPRHLVRRRGQEARLRCSPMKGHSHVYWYRQLPEEGLKFMVYLQKENIIDESGMPKERFSAEFPKEGPSILRIQQVVRGDSAAYFCASSPSTGGSNTEAFFGQGTRLTVV.

This chain uses TRBV18 with TRBJ2-2; 7 bases map to TRBD1. Losses at the gene ends were 5 bases for V and 4 bases for J; bases not matched to a gene: 16. The V gene's germline CDR1 is KGHSH and CDR2 LQKENI. This CDR3 is built from 18 residues. The CDR3 is CASSTTPTGERTTGELFF. The CDR3 region has the DNA TGTGCCAGCTCAACGACCCCAACAGGGGAACGTACCACCGGGGAGCTGTTTTTT.

This clone appeared a few times. The gene calls are TRBV5-1 and TRBJ1-1; 8 bases fit TRBD1. The CDR3 has 14 amino acids. V was clipped by 5 bases and J by 2 bases; unmatched bases: 5. Per germline, CDR1 SGHRS and CDR2 YFSETQ. The CDR3 region has the DNA TGCGCCAGCAGGACGGGACAGGAAAACACTGAAGCTTTCTTT. This translates into CASRTGQENTEAFF.

CDR3 nucleotides: TGTGCCAGCAGCCGAGGGGGGGACAGGGTCTATGGCTACACCTTC. As protein: CASSRGGDRVYGYTF. The chain employs TRBV28 and TRBJ1-2; 9 bases are a match to TRBD1. Losses at the gene ends were 6 bases for V and 4 bases for J; bases not matched to a gene: 9. The CDR3 consists of 15 residues. Germline-derived CDR1 and CDR2 are MDHEN and SYDVKM.

This clone appeared a single time. The chain recombines TRBV11-3 with TRBJ1-2; TRBD1 matches at 7 bases. The CDR3 has 16 amino acids. The trim removed 1 base at V and 3 bases at J, leaving 8 bases unmatched. Per germline, CDR1 SGHNT and CDR2 YENEEA. In DNA form, the CDR3 reads TGTGCCAGCAGCTTAGTGTACAGGGGATTGGACTATGGCTACACCTTC. It is translated as CASSLVYRGLDYGYTF.

V usage is TRBV9 and J usage is TRBJ1-1, with a weak D call TRBD1 (5 bases). The germline V and J ends were trimmed by 0 bases and 10 bases, with 22 bases remaining between them. The CDR3 spans 16 residues. The germline V gene encodes CDR1 SGDLS and CDR2 YYNGEE. The CDR3 here is CASSVAPNIRVSRAFF. The CDR3 DNA is TGTGCCAGCAGCGTAGCGCCCAATATCAGGGTCAGCAGAGCTTTCTTT.

The J gene is TRBJ2-7, the V gene TRBV7-8; 8 bases align to TRBD1. CDR3 length: 17 amino acids. CDR1 is SGHVS, CDR2 FQNEAQ, per germline. Germline trimming cut 1 base from V and 2 bases from J; bases unmatched to any gene: 10. This chain's CDR3 is CASSLVIAGTGTYEQYF. In DNA form, the CDR3 reads TGTGCCAGCAGCTTAGTAATTGCGGGGACAGGAACCTACGAGCAGTACTTC.

The V gene is TRBV28, the J gene TRBJ1-6; 7 nucleotides match TRBD1. Germline lookup yields CDR1 MDHEN and CDR2 SYDVKM. J gave up 5 bases and V 7 bases, and 11 bases lay outside the gene matches. The CDR3 contains 16 residues. CDR3 coding DNA: TGTGCCAGCAAAAAGGAGGCAGGGGGGAATAATTCACCCCTCCACTTT. Its translation is CASKKEAGGNNSPLHF.

CDR3 region: CASSQGLEETQYF. The DNA for the CDR3 is TGTGCCAGCAGCCAGGGTCTGGAAGAGACCCAGTACTTC. The chain joins TRBV11-2 to TRBJ2-5; weak D call: TRBD1 (5 bases). V gave up 5 bases and J gave up 3 bases, with 10 bases separating them. Germline CDR1 is SGHAT and CDR2 is FQNNGV. This CDR3 is built from 13 residues.

This CDR3 reads CASSQLSGQTYEQYF. CDR3 coding DNA: TGTGCCAGCAGCCAACTATCAGGACAGACCTACGAGCAGTACTTC. The V and J genes are TRBV4-2 and TRBJ2-7, with D possibly being TRBD1 (6 bases). There are 15 residues in the CDR3. From germline, CDR1 is LGHNA and CDR2 YNFKEQ. With 2 bases removed from V and 2 bases from J, the gap between germline ends came to 13 bases.

The V gene is TRBV6-5, the J gene TRBJ1-1; 8 bases align to TRBD1. This CDR3 region has 15 residues. The junction had 11 bases not matched to a gene; V was cut back by 5 bases and J by 6 bases. The germline V gene has CDR1 MNHEY and CDR2 SVGAGI. The DNA for the CDR3 is TGTGCCAGCAGTCAGTGGACAGGGAATGGGCCTGAAGCTTTCTTT. This gives the protein CASSQWTGNGPEAFF.

The J gene is TRBJ2-5, the V gene TRBV7-8, with TRBD1 identical over 8 bases. The length of the CDR3 is 15 residues. V lost 4 bases, J lost 5 bases, and 9 bases stayed unmatched. CDR1 is SGHVS, CDR2 FQNEAQ, per germline. The CDR3 coding sequence is TGTGCCAGCAGCTCCTGGACAGGGATCGAGGAGACCCAGTACTTC. It translates to CASSSWTGIEETQYF.

The chain uses TRBV5-1 and TRBJ2-1, with a tentative D call TRBD1 (6 bases). Deletions cut 0 bases from V and 7 bases from J, with 14 bases between. This CDR3 comprises 15 residues. CDR1 and CDR2 (germline): SGHRS, YFSETQ. The CDR3 is CASSLVWGLSNEQFF. The CDR3 bases are TGCGCCAGCAGCTTGGTCTGGGGGCTATCGAATGAGCAGTTCTTC.

CDR3 sequence (DNA): TGTGCCAGCAGCGTGGCTAGCGGGGGGCCCTCGGATACGCAGTATTTT. Its translation: CASSVASGGPSDTQYF. J is TRBJ2-3 and V is TRBV9; 11 bases match TRBD2. Germline CDR1 is SGDLS and CDR2 is YYNGEE. The CDR3 spans 16 residues. Losses at the gene ends were 2 bases for V and 6 bases for J; bases not matched to a gene: 8. The full variable domain, its missing parts supplied by reference TRBV9 and TRBJ2-3, is DSGVTQTPKHLITATGQRVTLRCSPRSGDLSVYWYQQSLDQGLQFLIQYYNGEERAKGNILERFSAQQFPDLHSELNLSSLELGDSALYFCASSVASGGPSDTQYFGPGTRLTVL.

This chain links TRBV30 with TRBJ2-7, with D possibly TRBD1 on 6 matching bases. The germline V and J ends were trimmed by 1 base and 11 bases, with 12 bases remaining between them. In germline, CDR1 is GTSNPN, CDR2 SVGIG (reference sequence). The CDR3 length is 11 residues. The CDR3 is CAWSGGPVEYF. The CDR3 DNA follows: TGTGCCTGGAGTGGGGGGCCAGTCGAGTACTTC.

This chain joins TRBV28 and TRBJ1-1; D is unclear. Trimming removed 1 base at V and 0 bases at J, with 6 bases between. The CDR3 consists of 14 residues. Germline loops: CDR1 MDHEN, CDR2 SYDVKM. The CDR3 coding sequence is TGTGCCAGCAGTTTATTAGGAGTGAACACTGAAGCTTTCTTT. Its protein is CASSLLGVNTEAFF. The full variable domain, in which reference TRBV28 and TRBJ1-1 provide the parts outside the CDR3, is DVKVTQSSRYLVKRTGEKVFLECVQDMDHENMFWYRQDPGLGLRLIYFSYDVKMKEKGDIPEGYSVSREKKERFSLILESASTNQTSMYLCASSLLGVNTEAFFGQGTRLTVV.

The chain carries TRBV19 and TRBJ1-2, with 7 nucleotides matching TRBD1. V was clipped by 5 bases and J by 5 bases; unmatched bases: 5. Germline-derived CDR1 and CDR2 are LNHDA and SQIVND (reference sequence). The CDR3 runs to 13 residues. Here the CDR3 reads CASSRTGKYGYTF. The CDR3 DNA follows: TGTGCCAGTAGTCGGACAGGAAAGTATGGCTACACCTTC.

This chain joins TRBV6-2 or TRBV6-3 and TRBJ2-7; D is unclear. Germline CDR1 is MNHEY and CDR2 is SVGEGT. The V end lost 4 bases, the J end lost 5 bases, and 12 bases lay between the germline ends. The CDR3 spans 13 residues. The CDR3 DNA sequence: TGTGCCAGCAGTTTTGCGGCTCCTAACGAGCAGTACTTC. Residues: CASSFAAPNEQYF.

J is TRBJ1-1 and V is TRBV4-3; no definite D call. This CDR3 region has 13 residues. CDR1 and CDR2 (germline): LGHNA, YSLEER. V gave up 1 base and J gave up 0 bases, with 3 bases separating them. CDR3 in DNA: TGCGCCAGCAGCCAAGCAGTGAACACTGAAGCTTTCTTT. This translates into CASSQAVNTEAFF.

This clone was observed once. The J gene is TRBJ2-5, the V gene TRBV2, with 14 bases that match TRBD2. V trimming: 6 bases; J trimming: 5 bases; junction bases outside the gene matches: 11. This CDR3 contains 17 residues. Germline-derived CDR1 and CDR2 are SNHLY and FYNNEI. The CDR3 DNA reads TGTGCCAGCAGGCCCGGGACTAGCGGGAGAATTTGGGAGACCCAGTACTTC. It encodes CASRPGTSGRIWETQYF. The full variable domain, in which reference TRBV2 and TRBJ2-5 provide the parts outside the CDR3, is EPEVTQTPSHQVTQMGQEVILRCVPISNHLYFYWYRQILGQKVEFLVSFYNNEISEKSEIFDDQFSVERPDGSNFTLKIRSTKLEDSAMYFCASRPGTSGRIWETQYFGPGTRLLVL.